Following are 30 T cell receptor beta chains from one sample sequenced in a study of cytomegalovirus exposure and HLA in healthy donors (dated by TCRdb to about 2017). Library preparation used the immunoSEQ multiplex PCR assay. For the multiplex PCR, a mixture combining 60 forward primers for TCR Vbeta segments and 13 reverse primers for TCR Jbeta segments was used. The table was pulled from immuneACCESS by TCRdb, which kept in-frame rearrangements only. Such tables lose some clones; where checked, under half of the loss comes from unresolved V genes, and the rest has no known cause. The sample table gives 45,000 or so clones. The biggest ten clones account for about 8% of the sample. Input material: PBMCs. The receptors were sampled from a male donor in good health and CMV-seronegative.

V usage is TRBV6-1 and J usage is TRBJ1-2, with D unclear. Germline-derived CDR1 and CDR2 are MNHNS and SASEGT. Trimming shortened V by 8 bases and J by 8 bases, and 21 bases separated the two germline ends. CDR3 length equals 14 residues. The CDR3 coding sequence is TGTGCCAGCCCAGCGGACGCCCTTACTCGGGGCTACACCTTC. Translation: CASPADALTRGYTF.

The CDR3 sequence: CASSIDPTAKKTQYF. The CDR3 coding sequence is TGTGCCAGTAGTATAGATCCAACAGCCAAGAAAACCCAGTACTTC. The rearrangement joins TRBV19 to TRBJ2-5; D is uncertain. Trimming took 0 bases from V and 8 from J, leaving 16 bases between them. This CDR3 has 15 amino acids. Germline CDR1 and CDR2: LNHDA and SQIVND (reference sequence).

The chain links TRBV5-1 to TRBJ2-3, with D perhaps TRBD1 (5 bases). Germline V gives CDR1 SGHRS, CDR2 YFSETQ. Trimming took off 5 bases at V and 4 bases at J, with 11 bases between the two ends. This CDR3 is built from 13 residues. CDR3 sequence: CASSPEQADTQYF. CDR3 bases: TGCGCCAGCAGTCCTGAACAGGCAGATACGCAGTATTTT.

The chain has TRBV7-3 and TRBJ2-3; D not resolved. V lost 5 bases to trimming and J lost 3 bases, with 12 bases between them. Germline assignment: CDR1 SGHTA and CDR2 FQGTGA. CDR3 size: 14 residues. The CDR3 sequence is CASSVFAGTDTQYF. CDR3 in DNA: TGTGCCAGCAGCGTATTCGCCGGTACAGATACGCAGTATTTT.

This chain joins TRBV18 and TRBJ1-3, with D hard to call. The germline CDR1 and CDR2 sequences are KGHSH and LQKENI. The CDR3 consists of 15 residues. The germline V and J ends were trimmed by 4 bases and 3 bases, with 13 bases remaining between them. The chain's CDR3 is CASSRSPGFGNTIYF. CDR3 coding DNA: TGTGCCAGCTCACGGAGCCCCGGATTTGGAAACACCATATATTTT.

On this clone: This sample also contains other DNA sequences that code for the same CDR3. The chain uses TRBV18 and TRBJ1-1; 8 bases match TRBD1. The CDR3 sequence is 13 residues long. The germline CDR1 and CDR2 sequences are KGHSH and LQKENI. J lost 1 base, V lost 6 bases, and 1 base had no gene match. CDR3 sequence (DNA): TGTGCCAGCTCCGGACAGGGGAACACTGAAGCTTTCTTT. Translating gives CASSGQGNTEAFF.

Comments on this clone: The same CDR3 is also encoded by other DNA sequences in this sample. The genes are TRBV30 and TRBJ2-3; 8 bases fit TRBD2. CDR1 is GTSNPN and CDR2 is SVGIG in the germline V gene (reference sequence). The CDR3 has 14 residues. The V and J ends lost 0 bases and 4 bases, in that order; junction bases with no gene match: 3. The CDR3 DNA reads TGTGCCTGGAGTGTAAAAGCGGGAGCAGATACGCAGTATTTT. Translation: CAWSVKAGADTQYF. Filled out from reference TRBV30 and TRBJ2-3, the complete variable domain reads SQTIHQWPATLVQPVGSPLSLECTVEGTSNPNLYWYRQAAGRGLQLLFYSVGIGQISSEVPQNLSASRPQDRQFILSSKKLLLSDSGFYLCAWSVKAGADTQYFGPGTRLTVL.

The chain links TRBV5-5 to TRBJ2-5; 7 nucleotides align to TRBD2. CDR1 SGHKS and CDR2 YYEKEE come from the germline V gene (reference sequence). The CDR3 is 14 amino acids. V was pared by 4 bases and J by 9 bases, with 12 bases of the junction left unmatched. CDR3 sequence: CASSPGVDRGAQYF. The DNA of the CDR3 is TGTGCCAGCAGCCCGGGGGTGGACCGGGGGGCCCAGTACTTC.

The chain has TRBV28 and TRBJ2-7, with D possibly being TRBD2 (5 bases). The CDR3 is made up of 14 amino acids. V lost 4 bases and J lost 7, with 17 bases in between. Germline CDR1 is MDHEN and CDR2 is SYDVKM. CDR3 DNA: TGTGCCAGCAGTTGGCCTGGAGGTTCTATGGAGCAGTACTTC. Its protein is CASSWPGGSMEQYF.

The chain couples TRBV6-5 to TRBJ2-7; TRBD1 matches 10 bases. CDR1 is MNHEY, CDR2 SVGAGI, per germline. The CDR3 consists of 15 residues. Trimming removed 4 bases from V and 2 bases from J; junction bases left unmatched: 5. The CDR3 DNA sequence: TGTGCCAGCAGTTTCCCGGGACAGGGGACCTACGAGCAGTACTTC. This gives the protein CASSFPGQGTYEQYF.

V usage is TRBV29-1 and J usage is TRBJ2-5; possibly TRBD2 for D (8 bases). Germline V gene data show CDR1 as SQVTM and CDR2 as ANQGSEA. Deletions cut 7 bases from V and 1 base from J, with 13 bases between. The CDR3 has 13 amino acids. CDR3 DNA sequence: TGCAGCGCCGGGAGGGGGCCCCAAGAGACCCAGTACTTC. Its translation: CSAGRGPQETQYF.

The CDR3 reads CASSLTPGLGGNEQFF. In DNA, the CDR3 is TGTGCCAGCAGCTTAACCCCCGGACTTGGGGGGAATGAGCAGTTCTTC. This chain connects TRBV7-3 to TRBJ2-1; perhaps TRBD2 as D (6 bases). The germline CDR1 and CDR2 sequences are SGHTA and FQGTGA. Trimming cost V 0 bases and J 7 bases, with 16 bases left between them. This CDR3 comprises 16 residues. The full variable domain, in which reference TRBV7-3 and TRBJ2-1 provide the parts outside the CDR3, is GAGVSQTPSNKVTEKGKYVELRCDPISGHTALYWYRQSLGQGPEFLIYFQGTGAADDSGLPNDRFFAVRPEGSVSTLKIQRTERGDSAVYLCASSLTPGLGGNEQFFGPGTRLTVL.

The chain combines TRBV5-1 with TRBJ2-5, with TRBD2 identical over 9 bases. CDR1 SGHRS and CDR2 YFSETQ come from the germline V gene. The CDR3 is made up of 14 amino acids. V gave up 5 bases and J gave up 3 bases; unmatched junction bases: 5. DNA of the CDR3: TGCGCCAGCAGTTTTTTAGCGGGAGAAGAGACCCAGTACTTC. It translates to CASSFLAGEETQYF.

The V and J genes are TRBV5-4 and TRBJ2-7; 8 bases agree with TRBD2. V lost 0 bases to trimming and J lost 3 bases; unmatched junction nucleotides: 5. The V gene's germline CDR1 is SGHNT and CDR2 YYREEE (reference sequence). The length of the CDR3 is 15 residues. CDR3: CASSLGSSGFYEQYF. For the CDR3, the DNA is TGTGCCAGCAGCTTGGGTTCTAGCGGGTTCTACGAGCAGTACTTC.

The chain is built from TRBV5-1 and TRBJ2-3; D gene ambiguous. This CDR3 region has 11 residues. Germline CDR1 SGHRS, CDR2 YFSETQ. V was cut by 2 bases and J by 6 bases, with 4 bases left in between. This CDR3 reads CASSFGDTQYF. CDR3 DNA sequence: TGCGCCAGCAGCTTCGGGGATACGCAGTATTTT.

The chain uses TRBV30 and TRBJ1-1; no definite D call. Germline V gives CDR1 GTSNPN, CDR2 SVGIG (reference sequence). The V end lost 0 bases, the J end lost 5 bases, and 22 bases lay between the germline ends. This CDR3 region has 17 residues. This CDR3 reads CAWSVGTARRGETEAFF. CDR3 in DNA: TGTGCCTGGAGTGTGGGAACCGCTCGTCGGGGAGAGACTGAAGCTTTCTTT.

The chain employs TRBV6-4 and TRBJ2-1, with D perhaps TRBD1 (5 bases). CDR1 and CDR2 from the germline V gene are MRHNA and SNTAGT. The CDR3 runs to 15 residues. V lost 7 bases and J 3 bases, leaving 16 bases between the germline ends. The CDR3 region has the DNA TGTGCCAGCACCAGGGATCACGGTGGCTACAATGAGCAGTTCTTC. This translates into CASTRDHGGYNEQFF.

DNA for the CDR3: TGTGCCACCGGACAGGGGTACGAGCAGTACTTC. Its translation: CATGQGYEQYF. V and J are TRBV6-1 and TRBJ2-7, with 9 bases fitting TRBD1. The CDR3 consists of 11 residues. In germline, CDR1 is MNHNS, CDR2 SASEGT. J was trimmed by 4 bases and V by 10 bases; bases with no gene match: 2.

This chain joins TRBV28 and TRBJ2-1, with 7 bases lining up with TRBD2. Germline CDR1 and CDR2: MDHEN and SYDVKM. With V trimmed by 5 bases and J by 2 bases, 9 bases remained unmatched. The CDR3 runs to 16 residues. CDR3 DNA: TGTGCCAGCAGTCCCATGGGGGAGGGACCCTACAATGAGCAGTTCTTC. This translates into CASSPMGEGPYNEQFF.

The rearrangement links TRBV2 to TRBJ2-2; 11 bases map to TRBD1. Germline trimming cut 6 bases from V and 2 bases from J; bases unmatched to any gene: 5. This CDR3 has 16 amino acids. Germline V lookup: CDR1 SNHLY, CDR2 FYNNEI. CDR3 protein: CASSPRTGGNTGELFF. CDR3 nucleotides: TGTGCCAGCAGCCCCCGGACAGGGGGCAACACCGGGGAGCTGTTTTTT.

The chain employs TRBV6-5 and TRBJ2-2, with D perhaps matching TRBD1 (6 bases). Germline-derived CDR1 and CDR2 are MNHEY and SVGAGI. V shed 5 bases and J shed 7 bases, with 11 bases lying between them. The CDR3 is made up of 13 amino acids. The CDR3, as DNA: TGTGCCAGCAGTCAACACAGGGACGGGGAGCTGTTTTTT. It translates to CASSQHRDGELFF.

The chain has TRBV28 and TRBJ2-5; no clear D. TRBJ2-7 matches the DNA end more closely, so the J call is doubtful. Germline assignment: CDR1 MDHEN and CDR2 SYDVKM. CDR3 size: 11 residues. The CDR3 here is CASSFSYEQYF. For the CDR3, the DNA is TGTGCCAGCAGTTTTTCCTACGAGCAGTACTTC.

The chain links TRBV6-1 to TRBJ2-5; no firm D call. CDR1 and CDR2 (germline): MNHNS, SASEGT. This CDR3 contains 11 residues. Trimming took off 7 bases at V and 4 bases at J, with 7 bases between the two ends. The CDR3 coding sequence is TGTGCCAGCAATACGGGAGAGACCCAGTACTTC. It is translated as CASNTGETQYF.

The chain uses TRBV6-1 and TRBJ2-7; D is possibly TRBD1 (5 bases). Germline CDR1 and CDR2: MNHNS and SASEGT. The CDR3 has 12 residues. Trimming shortened V by 6 bases and J by 3 bases, and 9 bases separated the two germline ends. The CDR3 loop reads CASRDTVYEQYF. Here the CDR3 DNA reads TGTGCCAGCAGGGACACCGTCTACGAGCAGTACTTC.

This rearrangement joins TRBV7-3 to TRBJ2-5; TRBD2 matches at 13 bases. V was pared by 5 bases and J by 4 bases, with 4 bases of the junction left unmatched. Per germline, CDR1 SGHTA and CDR2 FQGTGA. The length of the CDR3 is 15 residues. The CDR3 loop is CASSGTSGKGETQYF. CDR3 DNA sequence: TGTGCCAGCAGCGGGACTAGCGGGAAGGGAGAGACCCAGTACTTC.

The chain links TRBV4-2 to TRBJ2-3, with 9 bases aligning to TRBD2. V shed 4 bases and J 6 bases; nucleotides not matched to a gene: 11. The CDR3 has 16 residues. Per the germline V gene, CDR1 is LGHNA and CDR2 is YNFKEQ. CDR3 nucleotides: TGTGCCAGCAGCCGTTCGGGGTTGGCGGGAGGGGATACGCAGTATTTT. Protein sequence: CASSRSGLAGGDTQYF.

The gene calls are TRBV5-4 and TRBJ2-5; 11 nucleotides line up with TRBD2. The germline V gene has CDR1 SGHNT and CDR2 YYREEE (reference sequence). V gave up 4 bases and J gave up 3 bases; unmatched junction bases: 11. The CDR3 sequence is 17 residues long. CDR3 DNA: TGTGCCAGCAGCCAGGGGGGCGGGACTAGCGGAAAAGAGACCCAGTACTTC. This codes for CASSQGGGTSGKETQYF.

CDR3 DNA sequence: TGCGCCAGCAGCCGCACTAGCGGGAGGGCCTCCGGGGAGCTGTTTTTT. Translating it yields CASSRTSGRASGELFF. This chain connects TRBV5-1 to TRBJ2-2; 13 nucleotides line up with TRBD2. With V trimmed by 4 bases and J by 6 bases, 6 bases remained unmatched. This CDR3 contains 16 residues. Looked up from germline, CDR1 is SGHRS and CDR2 is YFSETQ.

The chain couples TRBV9 to TRBJ2-1, with a tentative D call TRBD1 (6 bases). Trimming stripped 0 bases from V and 2 bases from J, with 9 bases between. The CDR3 has 15 residues. The germline V gene has CDR1 SGDLS and CDR2 YYNGEE. The CDR3 loop is CASSVEGGTYNEQFF. CDR3 coding DNA: TGTGCCAGCAGCGTAGAAGGGGGAACCTACAATGAGCAGTTCTTC.

The rearrangement uses TRBV9 and TRBJ2-7; D possibly corresponds to TRBD2 (6 bases). From germline, CDR1 is SGDLS and CDR2 YYNGEE. The ends were cut back, 3 bases at V and 1 base at J, with 11 bases in the middle. There are 14 residues in the CDR3. CDR3: CASSGRDGSYEQYF. The CDR3 nucleotides read TGTGCCAGCAGCGGGCGGGACGGATCCTACGAGCAGTACTTC.